This T cell receptor beta chain was found in a study of neurological immune-mediated disorders. With 10-nucleotide random UMIs included, cDNA was synthesized by 5'RACE. TCRdb recomputed calls from the 5' RACE reads with MiXCR, one row per CDR3 protein. The profile shows under 100,000 distinct CDR3 sequences, roughly 4.3% of them singletons. This clonotype was observed many times. What it binds is unknown. Notes on the study in general: In multiple sclerosis patients, the repertoire cluster was unrelated to clinical or MRI findings.

Time point here: longitudinal time-point 3. The sequenced material came from PBMCs. The sequence came from a woman aged 55-69 years with multiple sclerosis.

DNA for the CDR3: TGTGCCAGCAGTTACAGCGGGGGGAACCAAGAGACCCAGTACTTC. Translated, it gives CASSYSGGNQETQYF. The genes are TRBV12-3 or TRBV12-4 and TRBJ2-5; 9 bases match TRBD2. The CDR3 consists of 15 residues. The trim removed 4 bases at V and 0 bases at J, leaving 3 bases unmatched.